The 14 T cell receptor beta chains in this list originate from one sample, sequenced in a study of T cells in Graves' hyperthyroidism and ophthalmopathy. Amplified TCR beta CDR3 regions derived from RNA transcripts. With the HTBI primer set, the TCR CDR3 went through a first round of RT-PCR. TCRdb fed the multiplex PCR reads into MiXCR, producing one record per CDR3 protein. The sample contains under 250,000 distinct CDR3 sequences, roughly 17% of which appear only once. Source material: blood. Source of these receptors: a woman aged 50 to 65 with Graves' hyperthyroidism.

This clonotype was seen at least ten times. This sequence joins TRBV6-1 and TRBJ2-1, with 9 bases matching TRBD2. Germline V CDR1 and CDR2: MNHNS, SASEGT. The CDR3 has 16 residues. V lost 4 bases to trimming and J lost 3 bases; unmatched junction nucleotides: 7. The CDR3 DNA is TGTGCCAGCAGTGTTCGGACTAGCGCACTCTACAATGAGCAGTTCTTC. It codes for CASSVRTSALYNEQFF.

This clonotype was seen a handful of times. V gene TRBV10-3 combines with J gene TRBJ2-1; D gene uncertain. Trimming shortened V by 2 bases and J by 6 bases, and 5 bases separated the two germline ends. The CDR3 consists of 12 residues. Germline values: CDR1 ENHRY, CDR2 SYGVKD. The CDR3 reads CAISEASNEQFF. The CDR3 region has the DNA TGTGCCATCAGTGAGGCCTCCAATGAGCAGTTCTTC.

This clonotype was found many times. The rearrangement links TRBV29-1 to TRBJ2-2; D is unclear. The CDR3 extends over 14 amino acids. With 4 bases removed from V and 2 bases from J, the gap between germline ends came to 11 bases. CDR1 and CDR2 from the germline V gene are SQVTM and ANQGSEA. The CDR3 nucleotides read TGCAGCGTTGGACTTTCCGCTAACACCGGGGAGCTGTTTTTT. As protein: CSVGLSANTGELFF.

This clonotype was counted at least ten times. The chain couples TRBV7-2 to TRBJ2-7; 7 bases match TRBD2. This CDR3 has 15 residues. From germline, CDR1 is SGHTA and CDR2 FQGNSA. The J segment lost 6 bases and the V segment lost 1 base, leaving 9 bases of the junction unmatched. The CDR3 DNA follows: TGTGCCAGCAGCTTAGTGACGGCGGGAGTGGGCGAGCAGTACTTC. It yields the protein CASSLVTAGVGEQYF. The whole variable domain, remainder taken from reference TRBV7-2 and TRBJ2-7, is GAGVSQSPSNKVTEKGKDVELRCDPISGHTALYWYRQSLGQGLEFLIYFQGNSAPDKSGLPSDRFSAERTGGSVSTLTIQRTQQEDSAVYLCASSLVTAGVGEQYFGPGTRLTVT.

This clonotype was seen repeatedly, ten times or more. The rearrangement uses TRBV6-1 and TRBJ1-1; TRBD1 agrees at 7 bases. The CDR3 has 14 residues. The V gene's germline CDR1 is MNHNS and CDR2 SASEGT. Trimming took 7 bases from V and 5 from J; bases not matched to a gene: 10. CDR3 nucleotide sequence: TGTGCCAGCACCCGACAGGGACTACAGACTGAAGCTTTCTTT. Its translation is CASTRQGLQTEAFF.

This clonotype was counted at least ten times. The chain recombines TRBV18 with TRBJ1-1, with D unresolved. The CDR3 consists of 18 residues. CDR1 and CDR2 (germline): KGHSH, LQKENI. Between the trimmed V and J ends, which lost 0 bases and 0 bases, there was a span of 17 bases. CDR3: CASSPPPFSHSMNTEAFF. CDR3 nucleotides: TGTGCCAGCTCACCACCGCCGTTCAGCCATTCGATGAACACTGAAGCTTTCTTT.

This clonotype was observed many times. This chain connects TRBV20-1 to TRBJ1-5; a possible D gene is TRBD1 (5 bases). The CDR3 length is 12 residues. Per the germline V gene, CDR1 is DFQATT and CDR2 is SNEGSKA (reference sequence). V gave up 4 bases and J gave up 5 bases, with 9 bases separating them. As DNA, the CDR3 is TGCAGTGCTATAAAGGGGTATCAGCCCCAGCATTTT. Its translation is CSAIKGYQPQHF.

This clonotype was observed once. The V gene is TRBV30, the J gene TRBJ2-3; weak D call: TRBD1 (5 bases). CDR1 is GTSNPN, CDR2 SVGIG, per germline (reference sequence). V lost 3 bases and J 1 base, leaving 8 bases between the germline ends. This CDR3 region has 13 residues. CDR3 nucleotide sequence: TGTGCCTGGAGCGTACAGGGCACAGATACGCAGTATTTT. Translating it yields CAWSVQGTDTQYF.

This clonotype was recorded at least ten times. CDR3: CASSATWDTEAFF. CDR3 DNA: TGTGCCAGCAGTGCCACATGGGACACTGAAGCTTTCTTT. The chain couples TRBV27 to TRBJ1-1; D uncertain. Trimming removed 5 bases at V and 3 bases at J, with 10 bases between. This CDR3 has 13 residues. CDR1 and CDR2 from the germline V gene are MNHEY and SMNVEV (reference sequence).

This clonotype was observed a single time. The chain couples TRBV30 to TRBJ1-5; 8 positions agree with TRBD1. V gave up 2 bases and J gave up 1 base; unmatched junction bases: 4. CDR1 and CDR2 (germline): GTSNPN, SVGIG (reference sequence). The CDR3 consists of 15 residues. CDR3 sequence (DNA): TGTGCCTGGAGTCTGACAGGGGTGAGCAATCAGCCCCAGCATTTT. Translation gives CAWSLTGVSNQPQHF.

The chain couples TRBV7-6 to TRBJ2-1, with D possibly being TRBD2 (5 bases). V lost 5 bases to trimming and J lost 0 bases, with 14 bases between them. The CDR3 contains 16 residues. Germline V CDR1 and CDR2: SGHVS, FNYEAQ. CDR3 amino acids: CASSARRRSSYNEQFF. For the CDR3, the DNA is TGTGCCAGCAGCGCCCGACGGAGGAGCTCCTACAATGAGCAGTTCTTC.

This clonotype was recorded at least ten times. V is TRBV20-1 and J is TRBJ1-5; perhaps TRBD1 as D (5 bases). Germline CDR1 DFQATT, CDR2 SNEGSKA (reference sequence). Between the trimmed V and J ends, which lost 5 bases and 5 bases, there was a span of 16 bases. This CDR3 spans 14 amino acids. CDR3 sequence (DNA): TGCAGTGCTGATTCCGGGGCCGGCTATCAGCCCCAGCATTTT. It specifies CSADSGAGYQPQHF.

The CDR3 DNA is TGTGCCAGCTCACCGGACAGGACTGAAGCTTTCTTT. This sequence encodes CASSPDRTEAFF. The rearrangement uses TRBV18 and TRBJ1-1, with 7 bases that match TRBD1. The CDR3 contains 12 residues. V shed 3 bases, J shed 5 bases, and the junction held 0 bases outside the gene matches. Germline-derived CDR1 and CDR2 are KGHSH and LQKENI. The full variable domain, rest sourced from reference TRBV18 and TRBJ1-1, is NAGVMQNPRHLVRRRGQEARLRCSPMKGHSHVYWYRQLPEEGLKFMVYLQKENIIDESGMPKERFSAEFPKEGPSILRIQQVVRGDSAAYFCASSPDRTEAFFGQGTRLTVV.

In this sample, this clonotype turned up many times. The chain joins TRBV12-3 or TRBV12-4 to TRBJ2-1; D is possibly TRBD2 (6 bases). V lost 3 bases and J 9 bases, leaving 18 bases between the germline ends. CDR3 length: 15 amino acids. As DNA, the CDR3 is TGTGCCAGCAGTTTCCCCCTGACTAGTGGGATTGAGCAGTTCTTC. It specifies CASSFPLTSGIEQFF.